This T cell receptor beta chain was recorded in a study of blood T cell repertoires in COVID-19. Overall study: From T cells, B-cell-depleted T cells, or PBMCs came the material, which was cDNA or gDNA.

In its sample, this clone was seen a few times. CDR1 MNHEY and CDR2 SMNVEV come from the germline V gene (reference sequence). V lost 5 bases and J lost 4, with 21 bases in between. The CDR3 totals 18 residues. Authors' methods: Reference gene primer amplification gave estimated nucleated cell counts. Assay used: immunoSEQ multiplex PCR; TCRdb lists only in-frame clones, some missing. V, J and clone size are taken as reported in that table, and D and trimming were inferred from the DNA itself. This table has under 500,000 clones, 85% to 90% appearing once. The source is a woman under 40 with acute or convalescent COVID-19. The J gene is TRBJ1-6, the V gene TRBV27, with D perhaps matching TRBD1 (5 bases). Sequences were obtained from peripheral blood. For the CDR3, the DNA is TGTGCCAGCAGTGCCTCCCTGGGGGGGAGGGGATATAATTCACCCCTCCACTTT. Its protein is CASSASLGGRGYNSPLHF.